A single sample gave rise to the 3 T cell receptor beta chains below, sequenced in a study of blood T cell repertoires in COVID-19 (dated by TCRdb to the early 2020s). The method was the immunoSEQ multiplex PCR assay. Sourced from immuneACCESS, this table was stored by TCRdb with only in-frame sequences that have V and J called. A share of the clones is absent; for the studies checked, an unresolved V gene accounts for under half, and the remainder has no known explanation. The sample table lists about 39,000 clones, roughly 76% of them with a count of one. The ten largest clonotypes hold more than 7.5% of the sample. The source material was peripheral blood. Every receptor here comes from a man aged 70-80 years with active or convalescent COVID-19.

This clone appeared a few times. The gene calls are TRBV4-2 and TRBJ1-1; no definite D call. Germline CDR1 reads LGHNA; CDR2 reads YNFKEQ. Trimming pared 4 bases from V and 10 bases from J, leaving 10 bases between. The CDR3 covers 11 residues. The CDR3, as DNA: TGTGCCAGCAGCCTCGAGGGCCTAGCTTTCTTT. It specifies CASSLEGLAFF.

In this sample, this clone turned up many times. Here the CDR3 DNA reads TGTGCCAGCAGTACGTTACAGGGTTGGCAGCCCCAGCATTTT. Translating gives CASSTLQGWQPQHF. The V gene is TRBV28, the J gene TRBJ1-5; D is perhaps TRBD1 (6 bases). Germline CDR1 and CDR2: MDHEN and SYDVKM. The CDR3 length is 14 residues. V was pared by 5 bases and J by 7 bases, with 15 bases between.

The chain recombines TRBV10-3 with TRBJ2-1; TRBD2 aligns across 8 bases. J gave up 10 bases and V 1 base, and 9 bases lay outside the gene matches. Germline V CDR1 and CDR2: ENHRY, SYGVKD. CDR3 length: 15 amino acids. The CDR3 loop reads CAISEFDGGAREQFF. In nucleotides, the CDR3 is TGTGCCATCAGTGAGTTCGACGGGGGGGCACGGGAGCAGTTCTTC.